This entry concerns a single TCR beta chain. Its specificity is unknown. Each CDR3 protein gets one entry after TCRdb re-called the RACE reads with MiXCR. The sample lists 270,000 or so distinct CDR3 sequences, roughly 7.4% seen once, with about 1.2% in the top ten. The record originates from a study of human T cells and chemical hapten exposure. Across the study: All through the approximately 25-week study, the scalp of each patient received diphenylcyclopropenone doses weekly. Study-wide findings and caveats: DPC sensitization produced no change in TCRs with frequency above 1 in 1000. Large CDR3 similarity clusters arose significantly more often from expanded TCRs than from controls.

The time point denotes: pre-sensitization, week 0. Sample treatment: therapeutic diphenylcyclopropenone sensitization with weekly scalp DPC. Donors, patients with alopecia ranging from 18 to 70 years old and judged suitable for DPC, provided samples. The J segment lost 1 base and the V segment lost 10 bases, leaving 12 bases of the junction unmatched. Germline CDR1 and CDR2: ENHRY and SYGVKD. This CDR3 spans 15 amino acids. This receptor was taken from a man aged 18 to 30 with alopecia areata. Some clones in this sample may be carry-over from other donors' samples. V gene TRBV10-3 combines with J gene TRBJ1-1; 7 bases are a match to TRBD1. Sequences were derived from whole blood, sampled in connection with sensitization to the hapten diphenylcyclopropenone (DPC). CDR3 in DNA: TGTGCCACCGAAAAGAGACAGGGATCGAACACTGAAGCTTTCTTT. Protein sequence: CATEKRQGSNTEAFF.